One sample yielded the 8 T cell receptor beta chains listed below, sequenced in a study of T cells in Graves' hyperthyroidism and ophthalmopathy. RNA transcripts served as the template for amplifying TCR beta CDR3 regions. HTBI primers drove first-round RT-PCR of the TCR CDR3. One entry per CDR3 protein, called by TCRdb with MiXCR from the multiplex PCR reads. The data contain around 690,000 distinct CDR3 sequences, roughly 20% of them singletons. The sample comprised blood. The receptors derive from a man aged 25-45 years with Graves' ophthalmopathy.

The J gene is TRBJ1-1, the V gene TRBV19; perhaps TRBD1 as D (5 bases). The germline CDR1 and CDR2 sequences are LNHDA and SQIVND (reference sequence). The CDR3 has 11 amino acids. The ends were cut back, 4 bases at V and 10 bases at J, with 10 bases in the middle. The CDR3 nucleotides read TGTGCCAGTAGTACCCCGGGGGGAGCTTTCTTT. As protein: CASSTPGGAFF.

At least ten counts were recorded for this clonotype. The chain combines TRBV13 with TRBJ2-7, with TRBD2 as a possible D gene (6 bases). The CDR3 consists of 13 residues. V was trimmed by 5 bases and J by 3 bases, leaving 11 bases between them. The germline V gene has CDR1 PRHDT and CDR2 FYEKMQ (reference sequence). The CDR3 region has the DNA TGTGCCAGCAGCGGTGCGGGAAGCTACGAGCAGTACTTC. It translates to CASSGAGSYEQYF. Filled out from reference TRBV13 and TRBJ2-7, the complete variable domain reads AAGVIQSPRHLIKEKRETATLKCYPIPRHDTVYWYQQGPGQDPQFLISFYEKMQSDKGSIPDRFSAQQFSDYHSELNMSSLELGDSALYFCASSGAGSYEQYFGPGTRLTVT.

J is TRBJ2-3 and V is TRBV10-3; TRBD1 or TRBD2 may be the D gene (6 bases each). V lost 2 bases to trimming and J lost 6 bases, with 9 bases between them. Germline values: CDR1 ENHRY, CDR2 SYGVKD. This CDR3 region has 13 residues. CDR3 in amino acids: CAISERGGDTQYF. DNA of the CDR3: TGTGCCATCAGTGAGAGAGGGGGGGATACGCAGTATTTT.

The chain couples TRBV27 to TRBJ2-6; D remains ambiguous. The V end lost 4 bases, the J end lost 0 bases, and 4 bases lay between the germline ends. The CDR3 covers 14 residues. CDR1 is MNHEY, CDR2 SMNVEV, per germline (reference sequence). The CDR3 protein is CASSWDSGANVLTF. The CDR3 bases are TGTGCCAGCAGTTGGGACTCTGGGGCCAACGTCCTGACTTTC. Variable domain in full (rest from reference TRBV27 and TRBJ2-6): EAQVTQNPRYLITVTGKKLTVTCSQNMNHEYMSWYRQDPGLGLRQIYYSMNVEVTDKGDVPEGYKVSRKEKRNFPLILESPSPNQTSLYFCASSWDSGANVLTFGAGSRLTVL.

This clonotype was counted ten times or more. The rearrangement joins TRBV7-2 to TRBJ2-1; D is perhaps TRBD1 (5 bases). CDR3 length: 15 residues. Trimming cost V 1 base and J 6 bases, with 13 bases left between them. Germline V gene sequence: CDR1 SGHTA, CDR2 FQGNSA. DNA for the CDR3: TGTGCCAGCAGCTTAGACTTGCAGGGAATCAATGAGCAGTTCTTC. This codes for CASSLDLQGINEQFF. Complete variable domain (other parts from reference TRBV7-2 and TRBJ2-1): GAGVSQSPSNKVTEKGKDVELRCDPISGHTALYWYRQSLGQGLEFLIYFQGNSAPDKSGLPSDRFSAERTGGSVSTLTIQRTQQEDSAVYLCASSLDLQGINEQFFGPGTRLTVL.

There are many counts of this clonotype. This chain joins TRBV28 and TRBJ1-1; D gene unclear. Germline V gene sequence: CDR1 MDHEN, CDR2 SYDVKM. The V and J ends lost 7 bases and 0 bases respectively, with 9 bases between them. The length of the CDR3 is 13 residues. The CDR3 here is CASMTGMNTEAFF. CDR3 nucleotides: TGTGCCAGCATGACGGGGATGAACACTGAAGCTTTCTTT.

CDR3 DNA sequence: TGTGCCAGCAGCATGGGGACTTTCTACAATGAGCAGTTCTTC. This translates into CASSMGTFYNEQFF. V gene TRBV11-2 combines with J gene TRBJ2-1, with D possibly matching TRBD2 (6 bases). The CDR3 spans 14 residues. V gave up 5 bases and J gave up 3 bases, with 11 bases separating them. Germline-derived CDR1 and CDR2 are SGHAT and FQNNGV.

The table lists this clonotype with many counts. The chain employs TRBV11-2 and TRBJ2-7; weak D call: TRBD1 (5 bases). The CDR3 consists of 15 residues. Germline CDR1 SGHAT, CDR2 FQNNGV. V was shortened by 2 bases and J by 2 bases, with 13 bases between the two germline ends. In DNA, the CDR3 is TGTGCCAGCAGCTTATCACAGGCGATCCCCTACGAGCAGTACTTC. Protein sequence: CASSLSQAIPYEQYF.